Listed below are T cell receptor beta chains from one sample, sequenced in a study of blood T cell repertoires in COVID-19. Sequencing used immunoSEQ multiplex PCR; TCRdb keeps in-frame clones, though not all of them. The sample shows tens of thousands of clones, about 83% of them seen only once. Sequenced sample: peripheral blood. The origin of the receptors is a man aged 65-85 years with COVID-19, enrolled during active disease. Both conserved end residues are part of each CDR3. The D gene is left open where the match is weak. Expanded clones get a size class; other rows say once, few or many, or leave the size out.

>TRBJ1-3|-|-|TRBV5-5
CASSLPSSGNTIYF
TGTGCCAGCAGCTTGCCCAGCTCTGGAAACACCATATATTTT
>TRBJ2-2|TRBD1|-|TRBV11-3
CASSSTGGSYTGELFF
TGTGCCAGCAGCTCTACAGGGGGATCGTACACCGGGGAGCTGTTTTTT
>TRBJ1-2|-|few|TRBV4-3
CASSQWRGAPNYGYTF
TGCGCCAGCAGCCAGTGGCGGGGGGCACCGAACTATGGCTACACCTTC
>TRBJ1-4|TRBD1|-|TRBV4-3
CASSYMGQGGREKLFF
TGCGCCAGCAGCTATATGGGACAGGGAGGTCGCGAAAAACTGTTTTTT
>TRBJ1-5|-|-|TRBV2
CASRWRDNQPQHF
TGTGCCAGCAGGTGGCGGGACAATCAGCCCCAGCATTTT
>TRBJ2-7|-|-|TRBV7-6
CASSDYPQGEQYF
TGTGCCAGCAGCGATTACCCCCAGGGAGAGCAGTACTTC
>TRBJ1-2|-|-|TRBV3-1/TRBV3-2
CASSQAGVYGYTF
TGTGCCAGCAGTCAAGCAGGGGTCTATGGCTACACCTTC
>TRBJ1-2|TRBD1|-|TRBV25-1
CASTRPGQGTPRTF
TGTGCCAGCACCAGACCGGGACAGGGCACTCCCCGCACCTTC
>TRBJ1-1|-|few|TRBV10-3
CAIRPSAESSTEAFF
TGTGCCATCAGGCCCAGTGCGGAAAGTAGCACTGAAGCTTTCTTT
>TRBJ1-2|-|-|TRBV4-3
CASSEEGGGLYGYTF
TGCGCCAGCAGCGAAGAGGGGGGAGGACTCTATGGCTACACCTTC
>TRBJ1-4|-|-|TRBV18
CASSPTWAAPNREKLFF
TGTGCCAGCTCACCTACGTGGGCAGCTCCGAATCGGGAAAAACTGTTTTTT
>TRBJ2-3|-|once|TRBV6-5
CASSYSYSTADTQYF
TGTGCCAGCAGTTACTCGTACAGCACAGCAGATACGCAGTATTTT
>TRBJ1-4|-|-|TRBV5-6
CASSFQGGGEKLFF
TGTGCCAGCAGCTTCCAGGGAGGTGGTGAAAAACTGTTTTTT
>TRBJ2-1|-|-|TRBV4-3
CASSPRQVTYNEQFF
TGCGCCAGCAGCCCTCGACAGGTTACCTACAATGAGCAGTTCTTC
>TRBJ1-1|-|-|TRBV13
CASSLGYGGRAFF
TGTGCCAGCAGCTTAGGCTATGGAGGGCGAGCTTTCTTT
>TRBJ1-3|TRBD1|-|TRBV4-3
CASSKSRDRAGNTIYF
TGCGCCAGCAGCAAAAGCCGGGACAGAGCTGGAAACACCATATATTTT
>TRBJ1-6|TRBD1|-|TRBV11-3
CASSIGQGNMSPLHF
TGTGCCAGCAGCATCGGACAGGGTAATATGTCACCCCTCCACTTT
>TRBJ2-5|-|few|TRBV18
CASSPRREWTQYF
TGTGCCAGCTCACCACGGCGGGAATGGACCCAGTACTTC
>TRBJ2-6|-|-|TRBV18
CASSLGSSGANVLTF
TGTGCCAGCTCACTTGGGAGCTCTGGGGCCAACGTCCTGACTTTC
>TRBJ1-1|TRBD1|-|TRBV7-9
CASSPMDRGNTEAFF
TGTGCCAGCAGCCCCATGGACAGGGGGAACACTGAAGCTTTCTTT
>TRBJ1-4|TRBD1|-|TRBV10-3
CAIRETGNEKLFF
TGTGCCATCAGGGAGACAGGGAATGAAAAACTGTTTTTT
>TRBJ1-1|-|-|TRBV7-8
CASSRRQLGMNTEAFF
TGTGCCAGCAGCCGACGACAGTTGGGGATGAACACTGAAGCTTTCTTT
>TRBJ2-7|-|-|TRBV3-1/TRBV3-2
CASSPGVSGYEQYF
TGTGCCAGCAGCCCAGGGGTGTCGGGCTACGAGCAGTACTTC
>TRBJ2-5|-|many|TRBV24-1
CATSDFGQGRTETQYF
TGTGCCACCAGTGATTTTGGGCAGGGAAGGACGGAGACCCAGTACTTC
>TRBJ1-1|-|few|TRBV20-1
CSVTVNTEAFF
TGCAGTGTTACAGTGAACACTGAAGCTTTCTTT